This passage covers 16 T cell receptor beta chains from one sample sequenced in a study of monozygotic twins with cystic fibrosis. Data came from immunoSEQ multiplex PCR; TCRdb stores just in-frame clones and leaves some out. The table has around 14,000 clones, approximately 98% seen once. Sequences were obtained from blood. The receptors were gathered from a girl aged 2-15 years with cystic fibrosis.

The V gene is TRBV6-7, the J gene TRBJ2-7; 12 bases are shared with TRBD1. TRBV6-7 is an ORF, and what it does is uncertain. Germline trimming cut 4 bases from V and 4 bases from J; bases unmatched to any gene: 11. The CDR3 sequence is 17 residues long. In DNA, the CDR3 is TGTGCCAGCAGTTGCCCTTCCGGGACAGGGGGCAGGTACGAGCAGTACTTC. Amino acid sequence: CASSCPSGTGGRYEQYF.

This clone occurred once. The rearrangement joins TRBV5-4 to TRBJ2-7; 9 bases line up with TRBD2. Germline V gives CDR1 SGHNT, CDR2 YYREEE (reference sequence). Trimming cost V 0 bases and J 2 bases; bases outside gene matches: 9. The CDR3 has 17 residues. The DNA of the CDR3 is TGTGCCAGCAGCTTGGGGCCGGCTAGCGGGGCCACCTACGAGCAGTACTTC. Its protein is CASSLGPASGATYEQYF.

The chain links TRBV2 to TRBJ1-2; tentative D call: TRBD1 (6 bases). Trimming cost V 1 base and J 7 bases, with 10 bases left between them. In germline, CDR1 is SNHLY, CDR2 FYNNEI. The CDR3 is 13 residues long. The CDR3 protein is CASSEGQELGYTF. The CDR3 DNA sequence: TGTGCCAGCAGTGAAGGACAGGAACTTGGCTACACCTTC. The whole variable domain, remainder taken from reference TRBV2 and TRBJ1-2, is EPEVTQTPSHQVTQMGQEVILRCVPISNHLYFYWYRQILGQKVEFLVSFYNNEISEKSEIFDDQFSVERPDGSNFTLKIRSTKLEDSAMYFCASSEGQELGYTFGSGTRLTVV.

This rearrangement joins TRBV28 to TRBJ1-2; D is unclear. Germline CDR1 reads MDHEN; CDR2 reads SYDVKM. V lost 7 bases and J lost 0, with 21 bases in between. This CDR3 has 17 residues. The CDR3 is CASIDIGDIWTNYGYTF. As DNA, the CDR3 is TGTGCCAGCATCGATATAGGCGATATCTGGACTAACTATGGCTACACCTTC.

V is TRBV4-2 and J is TRBJ2-4, with D perhaps TRBD2 (5 bases). The V gene's germline CDR1 is LGHNA and CDR2 YNFKEQ. The CDR3 sequence is 17 residues long. V was shortened by 1 base and J by 8 bases, with 21 bases between the two germline ends. The CDR3 is CASSQGFEGWIGDIQYF. The CDR3 DNA reads TGTGCCAGCAGCCAAGGGTTTGAGGGTTGGATCGGGGACATTCAGTACTTC.

For the CDR3, the DNA is TGTGCCAGCTACTCCTACAATGAGCAGTTCTTC. Its translation is CASYSYNEQFF. The V and J genes are TRBV2 and TRBJ2-1; D is unclear. The CDR3 contains 11 residues. In germline, CDR1 is SNHLY, CDR2 FYNNEI. The V end was cut by 8 bases, the J end by 0 bases, with 2 bases between.

This chain connects TRBV5-1 to TRBJ1-4; TRBD1 is a possible D gene (5 bases). The germline V and J ends were trimmed by 4 bases and 5 bases, with 18 bases remaining between them. Per the germline V gene, CDR1 is SGHRS and CDR2 is YFSETQ. The CDR3 runs to 16 residues. The chain's CDR3 is CASSMAPRGGNEKLFF. In DNA form, the CDR3 reads TGCGCCAGCAGCATGGCCCCCCGGGGCGGGAATGAAAAACTGTTTTTT.

V gene TRBV30 combines with J gene TRBJ2-1, with TRBD2 matching 7 bases. V trimming: 2 bases; J trimming: 4 bases; junction bases outside the gene matches: 2. This CDR3 region has 13 residues. Germline CDR1 reads GTSNPN; CDR2 reads SVGIG (reference sequence). CDR3 bases: TGTGCCTGGAGTTTCGGGGGGTACAATGAGCAGTTCTTC. Its protein is CAWSFGGYNEQFF. Filled out from reference TRBV30 and TRBJ2-1, the complete variable domain reads SQTIHQWPATLVQPVGSPLSLECTVEGTSNPNLYWYRQAAGRGLQLLFYSVGIGQISSEVPQNLSASRPQDRQFILSSKKLLLSDSGFYLCAWSFGGYNEQFFGPGTRLTVL.

J is TRBJ2-7 and V is TRBV5-4, with 11 positions matching TRBD2. V lost 0 bases, J lost 7 bases, and 12 bases stayed unmatched. The length of the CDR3 is 17 residues. In germline, CDR1 is SGHNT, CDR2 YYREEE (reference sequence). In DNA form, the CDR3 reads TGTGCCAGCAGCTTGGAGGGGGCGATAGCGGGAGGGCGAGAGCAGTACTTC. Residues: CASSLEGAIAGGREQYF.

In its sample, this clone was seen once. The chain joins TRBV7-2 to TRBJ1-2; the match to TRBD1 covers 7 bases. Germline CDR1 reads SGHTA; CDR2 reads FQGNSA. This CDR3 comprises 17 residues. Unmatched junction bases numbered 11, after V lost 2 bases and J lost 2 bases. CDR3 bases: TGTGCCAGCAGCTTAAGTGCAGGGGGGCGATTAAACTATGGCTACACCTTC. It yields the protein CASSLSAGGRLNYGYTF.

This chain connects TRBV6-5 to TRBJ1-4, with 7 bases that match TRBD1. Trimming took 4 bases from V and 5 from J; bases not matched to a gene: 4. Germline CDR1 reads MNHEY; CDR2 reads SVGAGI. The CDR3 has 14 residues. Here the CDR3 DNA reads TGTGCCAGCAGTTGGGACAGCCAAAATGAAAAACTGTTTTTT. Translating it yields CASSWDSQNEKLFF.

The chain links TRBV5-1 to TRBJ1-5; unclear D gene. The germline CDR1 and CDR2 sequences are SGHRS and YFSETQ. Trimming took 0 bases from V and 3 from J, leaving 4 bases between them. The CDR3 runs to 13 residues. CDR3 DNA: TGCGCCAGCAGCTTGGATCCCAATCAGCCCCAGCATTTT. Amino acids: CASSLDPNQPQHF.

The chain links TRBV5-6 to TRBJ1-4; no clear D gene. Trimming pared 4 bases from V and 3 bases from J, leaving 16 bases between. In germline, CDR1 is SGHDT, CDR2 YYEEEE. CDR3 length: 16 residues. CDR3 in amino acids: CASSTRFRTPNEKLFF. In nucleotides, the CDR3 is TGTGCCAGCAGCACACGCTTCAGGACCCCTAATGAAAAACTGTTTTTT.

This sequence joins TRBV29-1 and TRBJ1-2; D possibly corresponds to TRBD1 (5 bases). Germline V gene lookup returns CDR1 SQVTM and CDR2 ANQGSEA. V dropped 3 bases and J dropped 8 bases, with 19 bases sitting between them. The CDR3 spans 14 residues. CDR3 amino acids: CSVDQTGTSGGYTF. As DNA, the CDR3 is TGCAGCGTTGATCAGACCGGGACCTCTGGAGGCTACACCTTC.

The chain recombines TRBV27 with TRBJ2-7, with D perhaps matching TRBD1 (5 bases). The CDR3 has 14 amino acids. The germline V gene has CDR1 MNHEY and CDR2 SMNVEV (reference sequence). V was trimmed by 6 bases and J by 3 bases, leaving 15 bases between them. The CDR3 sequence is CASSTLGRVYEQYF. The CDR3 DNA is TGTGCCAGCAGCACCTTGGGCAGGGTCTACGAGCAGTACTTC.

The rearrangement joins TRBV7-2 to TRBJ1-2; D is uncertain. The CDR3 consists of 13 residues. Between the trimmed V and J ends, which lost 3 bases and 1 base, there was a span of 6 bases. The germline gives CDR1 SGHTA, CDR2 FQGNSA. The CDR3 protein is CASSFQFNYGYTF. Here the CDR3 DNA reads TGTGCCAGCAGCTTCCAATTTAACTATGGCTACACCTTC.